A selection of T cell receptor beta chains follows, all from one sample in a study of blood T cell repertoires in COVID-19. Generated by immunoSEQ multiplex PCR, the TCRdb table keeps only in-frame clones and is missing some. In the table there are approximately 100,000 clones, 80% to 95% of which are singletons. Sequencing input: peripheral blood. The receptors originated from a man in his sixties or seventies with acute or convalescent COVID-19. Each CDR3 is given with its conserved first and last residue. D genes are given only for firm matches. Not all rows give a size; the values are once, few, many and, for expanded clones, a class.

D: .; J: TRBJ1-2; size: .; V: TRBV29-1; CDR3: CSVPTGKGYGYTF; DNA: TGCAGCGTTCCGACCGGTAAGGGGTATGGCTACACCTTC
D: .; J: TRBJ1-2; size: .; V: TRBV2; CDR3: CASSAPGPYGYTF; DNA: TGTGCCAGCAGTGCTCCAGGCCCCTATGGCTACACCTTC
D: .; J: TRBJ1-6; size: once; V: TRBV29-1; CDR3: CSVAGNSGDSPLHF; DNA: TGCAGCGTTGCCGGGAATAGTGGTGATTCACCCCTCCACTTT
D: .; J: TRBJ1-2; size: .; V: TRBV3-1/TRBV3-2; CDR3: CASSVTADYGYTF; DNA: TGTGCCAGCAGCGTGACTGCCGACTATGGCTACACCTTC
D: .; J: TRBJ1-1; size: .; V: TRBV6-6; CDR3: CASSYSSESAFF; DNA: TGTGCCAGCAGTTACTCGAGCGAAAGTGCTTTCTTT
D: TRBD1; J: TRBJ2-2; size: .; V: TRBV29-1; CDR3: CSVYRDRGRPPHFTGELFF; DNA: TGCAGCGTGTACCGGGACAGGGGGCGGCCACCCCATTTCACCGGGGAGCTGTTTTTT
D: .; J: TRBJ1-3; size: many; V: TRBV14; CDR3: CASSQGQRNTIYF; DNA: TGTGCCAGCAGCCAAGGACAGAGAAACACCATATATTTT
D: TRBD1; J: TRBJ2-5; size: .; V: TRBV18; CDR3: CASSRQGETQYF; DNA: TGTGCCAGCTCAAGACAGGGAGAGACCCAGTACTTC
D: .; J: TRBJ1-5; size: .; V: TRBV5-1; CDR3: CASRLIPGNSQPQHF; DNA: TGCGCCAGCAGATTAATCCCAGGGAACAGTCAGCCCCAGCATTTT
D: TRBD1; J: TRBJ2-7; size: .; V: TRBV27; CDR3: CASGQGSYEQYF; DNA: TGTGCCAGCGGACAGGGTTCCTACGAGCAGTACTTC
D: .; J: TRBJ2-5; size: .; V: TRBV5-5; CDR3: CASSFTEETQYF; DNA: TGTGCCAGCAGCTTTACCGAGGAGACCCAGTACTTC
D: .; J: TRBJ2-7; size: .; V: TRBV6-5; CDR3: CASSSDTPSYEQYF; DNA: TGTGCCAGCAGTTCGGACACGCCGTCCTACGAGCAGTACTTC
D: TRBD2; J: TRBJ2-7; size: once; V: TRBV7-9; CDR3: CASSLVGGSSTEQYF; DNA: TGTGCCAGCAGCTTAGTGGGGGGGAGTTCGACCGAGCAGTACTTC
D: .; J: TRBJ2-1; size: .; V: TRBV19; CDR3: CASSFSFYNEQFF; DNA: TGTGCCAGTAGTTTCTCTTTCTACAATGAGCAGTTCTTC
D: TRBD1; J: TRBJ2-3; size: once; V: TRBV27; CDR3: CASTTGATSTDTQYF; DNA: TGTGCCAGCACCACAGGGGCCACTAGCACAGATACGCAGTATTTT
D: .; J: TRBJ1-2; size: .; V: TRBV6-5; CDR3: CASRRTENYGYTF; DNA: TGTGCCAGCAGAAGGACAGAAAACTATGGCTACACCTTC
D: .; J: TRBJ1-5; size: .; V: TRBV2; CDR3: CASSEEGSGRYQPQHF; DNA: TGTGCCAGCAGTGAAGAGGGGTCAGGACGCTATCAGCCCCAGCATTTT
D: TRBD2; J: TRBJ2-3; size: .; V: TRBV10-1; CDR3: CASSDQPPGGAGDTQYF; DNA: TGCGCCAGCAGTGACCAACCCCCCGGGGGGGCGGGTGATACGCAGTATTTT
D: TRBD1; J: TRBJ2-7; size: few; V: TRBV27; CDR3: CASSTGQTYEQYF; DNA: TGTGCCAGCAGTACGGGACAGACCTACGAGCAGTACTTC
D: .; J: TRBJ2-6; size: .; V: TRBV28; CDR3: CASSSLGGAGANVLTF; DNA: TGTGCCAGCAGTTCCCTAGGAGGGGCTGGGGCCAACGTCCTGACTTTC
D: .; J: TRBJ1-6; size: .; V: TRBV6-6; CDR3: CASSTLRAGSPLHF; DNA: TGTGCCAGCAGTACCCTCCGGGCGGGCTCACCCCTCCACTTT
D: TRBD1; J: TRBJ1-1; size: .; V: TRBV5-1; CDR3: CASSTTGNMNTEAFF; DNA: TGCGCCAGCAGCACGACAGGGAACATGAACACTGAAGCTTTCTTT
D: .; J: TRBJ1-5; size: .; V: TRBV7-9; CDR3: CASSKDTGTAQHF; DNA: TGTGCCAGCAGCAAGGACACGGGCACAGCCCAGCATTTT
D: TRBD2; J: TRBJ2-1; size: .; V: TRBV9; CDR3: CASSEPLAGVVNEQFF; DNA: TGTGCCAGCAGCGAACCACTAGCGGGAGTAGTAAATGAGCAGTTCTTC
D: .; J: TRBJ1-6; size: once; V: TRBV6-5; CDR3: CASKVRGNSPLHF; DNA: TGTGCCAGCAAAGTCCGGGGTAATTCACCCCTCCACTTT
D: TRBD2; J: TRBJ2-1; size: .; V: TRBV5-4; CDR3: CASSLRGTSYNEQFF; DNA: TGTGCCAGCAGCTTGCGAGGGACTAGCTACAATGAGCAGTTCTTC
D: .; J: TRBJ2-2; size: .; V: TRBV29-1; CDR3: CSAVVGADGELFF; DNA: TGCAGCGCCGTGGTGGGGGCTGACGGGGAGCTGTTTTTT
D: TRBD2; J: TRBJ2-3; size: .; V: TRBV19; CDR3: CASGAGLAADTQYF; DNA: TGTGCCAGTGGTGCGGGACTAGCGGCAGATACGCAGTATTTT
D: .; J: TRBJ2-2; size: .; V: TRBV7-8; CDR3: CASSSGWTGELFF; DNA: TGTGCCAGCAGCTCGGGTTGGACCGGGGAGCTGTTTTTT
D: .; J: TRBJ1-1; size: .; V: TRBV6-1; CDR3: CASSDQGLTEAFF; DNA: TGTGCCAGCAGTGACCAGGGGCTGACTGAAGCTTTCTTT
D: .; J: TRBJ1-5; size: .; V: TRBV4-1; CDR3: CASSPAGALSPQHF; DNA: TGCGCCAGCAGCCCGGCAGGGGCACTGTCACCCCAGCATTTT
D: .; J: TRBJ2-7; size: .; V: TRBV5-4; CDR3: CASSSTEHEQYF; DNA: TGTGCCAGCAGCTCTACAGAGCACGAGCAGTACTTC
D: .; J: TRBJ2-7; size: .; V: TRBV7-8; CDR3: CASSLGGTGTYEQYF; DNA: TGTGCCAGCAGCTTAGGGGGGACTGGCACCTACGAGCAGTACTTC
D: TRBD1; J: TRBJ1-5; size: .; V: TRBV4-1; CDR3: CASSQALQGQNQPQHF; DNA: TGCGCCAGCAGCCAAGCCCTGCAGGGACAGAATCAGCCCCAGCATTTT
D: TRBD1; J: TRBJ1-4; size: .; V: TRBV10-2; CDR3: CASRNTGGDEKLFF; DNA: TGCGCCAGCAGGAATACAGGGGGAGATGAAAAACTGTTTTTT
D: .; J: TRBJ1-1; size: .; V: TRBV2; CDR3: CASSGELYTEAFF; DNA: TGTGCCAGCAGTGGGGAGTTATACACTGAAGCTTTCTTT
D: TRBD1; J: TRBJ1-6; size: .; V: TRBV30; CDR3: CASVGRTGRSYNSPLHF; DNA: TGTGCCTCGGTAGGAAGGACAGGAAGGTCCTATAATTCACCCCTCCACTTT
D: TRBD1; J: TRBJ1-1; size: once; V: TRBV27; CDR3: CASSPRTGVNTEAFF; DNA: TGTGCCAGCAGTCCCAGGACAGGGGTGAACACTGAAGCTTTCTTT
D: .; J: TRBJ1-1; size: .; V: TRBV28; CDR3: CASSPLGAAMNTEAFF; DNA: TGTGCCAGCAGTCCACTGGGGGCGGCCATGAACACTGAAGCTTTCTTT
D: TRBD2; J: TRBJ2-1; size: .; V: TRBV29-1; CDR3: CSGWTSNEQFF; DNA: TGCAGCGGCTGGACTAGCAATGAGCAGTTCTTC
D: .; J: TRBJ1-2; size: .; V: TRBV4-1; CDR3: CASSQGSGGYGYTF; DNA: TGCGCCAGCAGCCAAGGTTCTGGCGGCTATGGCTACACCTTC
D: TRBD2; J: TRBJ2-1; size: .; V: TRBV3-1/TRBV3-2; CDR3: CASSQGLAGTYNEQFF; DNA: TGTGCCAGCAGCCAAGGTCTAGCGGGCACCTACAATGAGCAGTTCTTC